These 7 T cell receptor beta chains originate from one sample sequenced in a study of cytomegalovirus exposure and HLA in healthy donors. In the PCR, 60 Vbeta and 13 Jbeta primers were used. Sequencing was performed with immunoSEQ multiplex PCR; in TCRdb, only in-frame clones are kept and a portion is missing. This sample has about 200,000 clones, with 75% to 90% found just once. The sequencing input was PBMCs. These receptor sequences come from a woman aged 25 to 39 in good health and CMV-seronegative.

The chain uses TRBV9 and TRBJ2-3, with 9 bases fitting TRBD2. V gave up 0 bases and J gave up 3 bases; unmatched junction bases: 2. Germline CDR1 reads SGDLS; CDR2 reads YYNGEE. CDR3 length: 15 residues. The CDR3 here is CASSVESGRTDTQYF. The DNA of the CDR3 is TGTGCCAGCAGCGTAGAAAGCGGGAGGACAGATACGCAGTATTTT.

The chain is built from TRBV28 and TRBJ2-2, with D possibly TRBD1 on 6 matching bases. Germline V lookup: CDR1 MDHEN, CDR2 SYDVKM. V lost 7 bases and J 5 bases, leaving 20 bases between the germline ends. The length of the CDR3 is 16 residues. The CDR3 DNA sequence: TGTGCCAGCACCCATCCGGGACAAGGGGGTACCGGGGAGCTGTTTTTT. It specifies CASTHPGQGGTGELFF.

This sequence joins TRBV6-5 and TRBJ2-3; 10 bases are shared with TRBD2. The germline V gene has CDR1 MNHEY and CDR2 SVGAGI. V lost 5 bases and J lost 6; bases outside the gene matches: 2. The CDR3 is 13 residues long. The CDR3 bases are TGTGCCAGCAGTCAGACTAGCGGGGATACGCAGTATTTT. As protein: CASSQTSGDTQYF.

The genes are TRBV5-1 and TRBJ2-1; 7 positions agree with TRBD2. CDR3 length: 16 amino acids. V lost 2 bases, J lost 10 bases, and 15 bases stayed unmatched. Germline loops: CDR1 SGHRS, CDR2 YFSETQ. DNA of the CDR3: TGCGCCAGCAGCTTACTCCCGGGGGGAGCCTTCACCGAGCAGTTCTTC. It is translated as CASSLLPGGAFTEQFF.

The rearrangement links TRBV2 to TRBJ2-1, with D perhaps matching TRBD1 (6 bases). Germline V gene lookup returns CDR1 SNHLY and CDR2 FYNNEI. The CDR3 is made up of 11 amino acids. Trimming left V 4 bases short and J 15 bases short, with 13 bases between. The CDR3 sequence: CASSVEVRGFF. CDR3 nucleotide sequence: TGTGCCAGCAGTGTCGAGGTCAGGGGGTTCTTC.

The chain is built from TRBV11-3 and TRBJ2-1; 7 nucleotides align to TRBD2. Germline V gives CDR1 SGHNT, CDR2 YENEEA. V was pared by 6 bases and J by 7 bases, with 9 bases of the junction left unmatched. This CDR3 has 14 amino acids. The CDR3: CASRRDGTTNEQFF. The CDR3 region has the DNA TGTGCCAGCAGGAGAGATGGGACTACGAATGAGCAGTTCTTC.

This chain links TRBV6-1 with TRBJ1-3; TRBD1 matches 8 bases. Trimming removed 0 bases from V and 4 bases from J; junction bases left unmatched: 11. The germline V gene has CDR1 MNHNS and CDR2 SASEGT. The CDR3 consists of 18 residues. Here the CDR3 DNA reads TGTGCCAGCAGTGAAGCCGCCCACAGGGGGAAGGGGGGAAACACCATATATTTT. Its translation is CASSEAAHRGKGGNTIYF.